The 19 T cell receptor beta chains below all came from one sample that was sequenced in a study of T cells in women clearing cervical HPV infection. Sequenced by immunoSEQ multiplex PCR; TCRdb stores in-frame clones only, minus some. The sample data list 30,000 to 45,000 clones. Sequenced: blood buffy coat. Every receptor here comes from a woman aged 18 to 75 with a cervical HPV16 infection that either progressed to CIN3+ or cleared (not recorded which).

Regarding this clone: The germline gene is not matched at one end of the junction; a read error may be the cause. The read ends 3 residues shy of where the CDR3 ends; the end is completed using the germline J gene. The gene calls are TRBV4-2 and TRBJ1-2; D might be TRBD1 (5 bases). CDR3 length: 15 amino acids. Germline loops: CDR1 LGHNA, CDR2 YNFKEQ. CDR3 sequence: CASSQDIGAPDGYTF. Partial CDR3 DNA: TGCGCCAGCAGCCAAGATATAGGGGCGCCGGATGGC.

Regarding this clone: The DNA ends 3 residues before the CDR3 does, and the rest of the CDR3 is filled in from the germline J gene. This chain links TRBV20-1 with TRBJ1-1; 7 bases match TRBD1. Germline lookup yields CDR1 DFQATT and CDR2 SNEGSKA (reference sequence). The junction had 7 bases not matched to a gene; V was cut back by 0 bases and J by 3 bases. The CDR3 contains 15 residues. This CDR3 reads CSARERTGRDTEAFF. Incomplete CDR3 DNA: TGCAGTGCTAGAGAACGGACAGGAAGAGACACTGAA.

Concerning this clone itself: The sequence runs out 3 residues before the end of the CDR3; the remainder is reconstructed from the germline J gene. The V gene is TRBV5-1, the J gene TRBJ1-4; tentative D call: TRBD1 (6 bases). The CDR3 has 15 residues. The germline V gene encodes CDR1 SGHRS and CDR2 YFSETQ. CDR3 sequence: CASSLDRVGDSPLFF. The covered CDR3 bases are TGCGCCAGCAGCTTGGACAGGGTAGGCGATTCACCA.

Worth noting for this clone: The read ends 3 residues shy of where the CDR3 ends; the end is completed using the germline J gene. The rearrangement links TRBV18 to TRBJ1-1, with 9 bases identical to TRBD1. CDR3 length: 18 amino acids. From germline, CDR1 is KGHSH and CDR2 LQKENI. Unmatched junction bases numbered 14, after V lost 3 bases and J lost 3 bases. Partial CDR3 DNA: TGTGCCAGCTCACCCCAACAGGGGGCTAGGGTCTTCGACACTGAA. Protein sequence: CASSPQQGARVFDTE. In full, the CDR3 reads CASSPQQGARVFDTEAFF.

Turning to this clone: Coverage ceases 3 residues before the CDR3 finishes, and the germline J gene fills in the end. The rearrangement uses TRBV7-8 and TRBJ1-1; TRBD1 matches at 8 bases. The CDR3 consists of 13 residues. CDR1 SGHVS and CDR2 FQNEAQ come from the germline V gene. Trimming took 10 bases from V and 1 from J; bases not matched to a gene: 5. The covered CDR3 bases are TGTGCCACCCCGGACAGGGAGAACACTGAA. Protein sequence: CATPDRENTE. From start to end, the CDR3 is CATPDRENTEAFF.

Regarding this clone: The CDR3 extends 3 residues past the end of the read, so its final part is completed from the germline J gene. The J gene is TRBJ1-1, the V gene TRBV6-2 or TRBV6-3; 7 positions match TRBD1. After removal of 9 bases from V and 0 bases from J, the junction contained 13 bases not matched to a gene. This CDR3 has 16 amino acids. CDR1 and CDR2 (germline): MNHEY, SVGEGT. CDR3 residues: CARLQGFGAMNTEAFF. CDR3 DNA (partial): TGTGCCAGACTACAGGGGTTTGGGGCTATGAACACTGAA.

About this clone itself: The sequence runs out 3 residues before the end of the CDR3; the remainder is reconstructed from the germline J gene. V usage is TRBV15 and J usage is TRBJ2-7; 7 bases align to TRBD1. The CDR3 runs 15 residues. V trimming: 3 bases; J trimming: 2 bases; junction bases outside the gene matches: 7. From germline, CDR1 is LNHNV and CDR2 YYDKDF (reference sequence). The sequenced CDR3 bases are TGTGCCACCAGCAGGGGAACAGGGGAGCCCTACGAG. Translation gives CATSRGTGEPYE. In full, the CDR3 reads CATSRGTGEPYEQYF.

Details on this clone: The observed sequence ends 3 residues before the CDR3 terminus, with the missing tail filled in from the germline J gene. V usage is TRBV19 and J usage is TRBJ2-2; 8 bases line up with TRBD1. The CDR3 is made up of 15 amino acids. Germline V gene data show CDR1 as LNHDA and CDR2 as SQIVND (reference sequence). The CDR3 loop is CASNTQGAMGEKLFF. The CDR3 bases that were read are TGTGCCAGTAATACCCAGGGGGCGATGGGTGAAAAG.

On this clone: The CDR3 extends 3 residues past the end of the read, so its final part is completed from the germline J gene. This chain links TRBV14 with TRBJ1-1, with D possibly TRBD1 on 5 matching bases. There are 14 residues in the CDR3. CDR1 is SGHDN and CDR2 is FVKESK in the germline V gene. Trimming removed 4 bases at V and 0 bases at J, with 9 bases between. CDR3 bases read: TGTGCCAGCAGCCTCAGGGAGTTGAACACTGAA. It yields the protein CASSLRELNTE. The CDR3 reads in full as CASSLRELNTEAFF.

Comment on this clone: With the read ending 3 residues before the CDR3 end, the germline J gene is used to fill in that end. The V call is TRBV19, the J call TRBJ1-2, with a tentative D call TRBD1 (5 bases). CDR1 is LNHDA, CDR2 SQIVND, per germline (reference sequence). There are 14 residues in the CDR3. Trimming took 1 base from V and 7 from J, leaving 13 bases between them. CDR3 DNA, as far as it was read: TGTGCCAGTAGTATAGGGGGAGGGGCGCGTGGC. Translating gives CASSIGGGARG. The full CDR3 sequence reads CASSIGGGARGYTF. The entire variable domain, with the rest obtained from reference TRBV19 and TRBJ1-2, is as follows: DGGITQSPKYLFRKEGQNVTLSCEQNLNHDAMYWYRQDPGQGLRLIYYSQIVNDFQKGDIAEGYSVSREKKESFPLTVTSAQKNPTAFYLCASSIGGGARGYTFGSGTRLTVV.

CDR3 DNA (partial): TGTGCCAGCAGAGATAGCGGGGGCCATGCCTACGAG. It yields the protein CASRDSGGHAYE. The CDR3 in its entirety is CASRDSGGHAYEQYF. The genes are TRBV2 and TRBJ2-7, with TRBD2 identical over 9 bases. The read ends 3 residues early relative to the CDR3; the germline J gene fills the gap. CDR1 SNHLY and CDR2 FYNNEI come from the germline V gene. The CDR3 has 15 amino acids. With 6 bases clipped from V and 2 bases from J, the junction kept 8 bases outside the gene matches.

Concerning this clone itself: Read coverage stops 3 residues before the CDR3 terminus; the germline J gene supplies the remainder. V gene TRBV7-9 combines with J gene TRBJ2-5, with D tentatively TRBD2 (6 bases). The length of the CDR3 is 14 residues. Trimming cost V 5 bases and J 5 bases, with 15 bases left between them. The V gene's germline CDR1 is SEHNR and CDR2 FQNEAQ (reference sequence). Incomplete CDR3 DNA: TGTGCCAGCAGCCGCGGGGCAAACATTGAGACC. This translates into CASSRGANIET. The full CDR3 protein is CASSRGANIETQYF. The variable domain in full, completed from reference TRBV7-9 and TRBJ2-5, reads DTGVSQNPRHKITKRGQNVTFRCDPISEHNRLYWYRQTLGQGPEFLTYFQNEAQLEKSRLLSDRFSAERPKGSFSTLEIQRTEQGDSAMYLCASSRGANIETQYFGPGTRLLVL.

With regard to this clone: The read finishes 3 residues shy of the CDR3 end, and the germline J gene is used to complete it. The gene calls are TRBV19 and TRBJ2-7; 9 nucleotides agree with TRBD1. Unmatched junction bases numbered 9, after V lost 1 base and J lost 2 bases. CDR1 is LNHDA and CDR2 is SQIVND in the germline V gene (reference sequence). The CDR3 consists of 17 residues. The CDR3 sequence: CASSIVLGQGGTYEQYF. Partial CDR3 DNA: TGTGCCAGTAGTATAGTTCTGGGACAGGGAGGAACCTACGAG.

Comment on this clone: The missing CDR3 end, 3 residues past where the read stops, is filled in from the germline J gene. The chain couples TRBV7-2 to TRBJ1-2; 7 bases fit TRBD1. Per the germline V gene, CDR1 is SGHTA and CDR2 is FQGNSA. V gave up 5 bases and J gave up 2 bases; unmatched junction bases: 8. The CDR3 has 15 residues. CDR3 residues: CASSPWDSPNYGYTF. CDR3 DNA, as far as it was read: TGTGCCAGCAGCCCCTGGGACAGCCCAAACTATGGC.

Comment on this clone: The CDR3 goes on 3 residues after the read ends, and that part is filled in from the germline J gene. V and J are TRBV12-5 and TRBJ1-4, with TRBD1 identical over 12 bases. With 3 bases clipped from V and 8 bases from J, the junction kept 13 bases outside the gene matches. CDR1 and CDR2 (germline): LGHNT, FRNRAP. This CDR3 region has 18 residues. The CDR3 sequence: CASGFRSPGQGAREKLFF. The DNA read from the CDR3 is TGTGCTAGTGGTTTCCGAAGTCCGGGACAGGGGGCTAGAGAAAAA.

Regarding this clone: The read ends 3 residues early relative to the CDR3; the germline J gene fills the gap. The rearrangement joins TRBV19 to TRBJ1-5, with 8 nucleotides matching TRBD1. The J segment lost 4 bases and the V segment lost 5 bases, leaving 7 bases of the junction unmatched. Germline V gives CDR1 LNHDA, CDR2 SQIVND (reference sequence). CDR3 size: 15 residues. CDR3 in amino acids: CASSGNRGGNQPQHF. CDR3 DNA (partial): TGTGCCAGTAGTGGGAACAGGGGGGGGAATCAGCCC.

Comments on this clone: With the read ending 3 residues before the CDR3 end, the germline J gene is used to fill in that end. This chain links TRBV5-1 with TRBJ1-2; 8 bases are a match to TRBD1. From germline, CDR1 is SGHRS and CDR2 YFSETQ. Trimming took 4 bases from V and 7 from J; bases not matched to a gene: 6. This CDR3 comprises 13 residues. CDR3 DNA (partial): TGCGCCAGCAGCCCGACAGGGGACTCTGGC. Residues: CASSPTGDSG. The complete CDR3 protein is CASSPTGDSGYTF.

Comment on this clone: The CDR3 end is not reached by the read, which stops 3 residues before it; the germline J gene fills it in. The V and J genes are TRBV7-3 and TRBJ2-4; TRBD1 agrees at 9 bases. The CDR3 runs 17 residues. Germline CDR1 SGHTA, CDR2 FQGTGA. Trimming removed 0 bases from V and 1 base from J; junction bases left unmatched: 4. Partial CDR3 DNA: TGTGCCAGCAGCTTAACCCTCGGGACAGGGGCCAAAAACATT. It encodes CASSLTLGTGAKNI. The entire CDR3 reads CASSLTLGTGAKNIQYF. Based on the CDR3 plus reference TRBV7-3 and TRBJ2-4, the full variable domain is GAGVSQTPSNKVTEKGKYVELRCDPISGHTALYWYRQSLGQGPEFLIYFQGTGAADDSGLPNDRFFAVRPEGSVSTLKIQRTERGDSAVYLCASSLTLGTGAKNIQYFGAGTRLSVL.

Note on this clone: Sequencing ends 3 residues short of the CDR3 end; the germline J gene provides the rest. This sequence joins TRBV6-1 and TRBJ1-2; perhaps TRBD1 as D (5 bases). The CDR3 has 12 amino acids. Germline loops: CDR1 MNHNS, CDR2 SASEGT. CDR3 loop: CASSEDIYDYTF. The CDR3 DNA, read in part, is TGTGCCAGCAGTGAGGACATTTACGAC.